Below, one T cell receptor beta chain is given with its context. Repertoires were generated with immunoSEQ multiplex PCR, while TCRdb's copy carries only in-frame clones and drops some. Found here are more than 75,000 clones, roughly four fifths of them singletons; the top ten hold about 12%. These data are taken from a study of blood T cell repertoires in COVID-19. Study-level background: COVID-19 samples collected from the United States, Italy and Spain covered acute and convalescent phases. Nucleic acid was either cDNA or gDNA, and it came from T cells, B-cell-depleted T cells, or PBMCs.

V gave up 0 bases and J gave up 7 bases, with 7 bases separating them. The length of the CDR3 is 13 residues. Germline V gene data show CDR1 as SGHAT and CDR2 as FQNNGV. The sequence came from a human donor in a cohort sampled during active COVID-19. Sequenced: peripheral blood. The rearrangement joins TRBV11-2 to TRBJ2-1; no reliable D call. DNA for the CDR3: TGTGCCAGCAGCTTAGATCGTCAGAATGAGCAGTTCTTC. Its translation: CASSLDRQNEQFF.